This passage covers 2 T cell receptor beta chains from one sample sequenced in a study of blood T cell repertoires in COVID-19. TCRdb's copy holds only in-frame clones and misses some; the assay was immunoSEQ multiplex PCR. The repertoire holds about 200,000 clones, with approximately 82% as singletons. The sample consisted of PBMCs or T cells enriched from blood (not recorded which). The receptors here all came from a man in his forties who had recovered from COVID-19.

The V gene is TRBV10-3, the J gene TRBJ2-3; D gene unclear. CDR1 and CDR2 (germline): ENHRY, SYGVKD. V lost 1 base and J lost 5, with 4 bases in between. This CDR3 contains 12 residues. The DNA for the CDR3 is TGTGCCATCAGTGAGTACAAAGATACGCAGTATTTT. Translating gives CAISEYKDTQYF.

The table lists this clone with a count of one. The chain links TRBV6-2 or TRBV6-3 to TRBJ2-5, with a tentative D call TRBD1 (6 bases). This CDR3 is built from 18 residues. Between the trimmed V and J ends, which lost 0 bases and 4 bases, there was a span of 21 bases. Looked up from germline, CDR1 is MNHEY and CDR2 is SVGEGT. CDR3 sequence: CASSYSGVGTSQGETQYF. CDR3 coding DNA: TGTGCCAGCAGTTACTCGGGCGTTGGCACCTCACAGGGAGAGACCCAGTACTTC.